This TCR beta chain stems from a study of CD8+CD57+ T cells in acquired aplastic anemia. Whole-study context: Mean yield of DNA from sorted CD4+ and CD8+ cells was approximately 3 ug. General study findings and limits: The study found no significant CD8+ Simpson's diversity difference between patients and controls. Twenty-nine shared CD8+ CDR3s appeared highly expressed within patients' immunodominant clones.

Germline loops: CDR1 ENHRY, CDR2 SYGVKD. V dropped 7 bases and J dropped 2 bases, with 12 bases sitting between them. This CDR3 spans 13 amino acids. Genomic DNA templated the TCR beta VDJ and CDR3 profiling. One entry per CDR3 protein, called by TCRdb with MiXCR from the reads. This table holds 150,000 or so distinct CDR3 sequences, around 48% found once. On this clonotype itself: The antigen is undetermined.

Patients who underwent sequencing had shown CD8+CD57+ cell expansion by flow cytometry. Every patient presented with severe acquired aplastic anemia. The specimen sequenced was sorted CD4+, CD8+, or CD8+CD57+ T cells (not recorded which) from PBMCs. The chain links TRBV10-3 to TRBJ2-7, with D perhaps TRBD1 (6 bases). The TCR was taken from a human donor with aplastic anemia. CDR3 DNA: TGTGCCATCACACGGGACACTGCCTACGAGCAGTACTTC. This encodes CAITRDTAYEQYF.